The 10 T cell receptor beta chains below were found in one sample sequenced in a study of cytomegalovirus exposure and HLA in healthy donors (dated by TCRdb to about 2017). The protocol used for the library was the immunoSEQ multiplex PCR assay. The multiplex PCR relied on a mix of 60 forward primers for TCR Vbeta segments and 13 reverse primers for TCR Jbeta segments. What TCRdb holds here is the immuneACCESS table cut down to in-frame rearrangements. Part of the clones is not present; checked against another copy, under half of the missing clones reflect an unresolved V gene, and the others are unexplained. Recorded for this sample are hundreds of thousands of clones; around 89% of them occurred a single time. The ten top clones hold roughly 1% of the sample. Sequencing was performed on PBMCs. The receptors originated from a woman in her late teens or twenties in good health and CMV-seronegative.

The rearrangement uses TRBV19 and TRBJ1-2; 9 bases match TRBD1. CDR1 LNHDA and CDR2 SQIVND come from the germline V gene (reference sequence). The CDR3 runs 14 residues. With V trimmed by 4 bases and J by 9 bases, 9 bases remained unmatched. The chain's CDR3 is CASSTGGQGSSYTF. In DNA form, the CDR3 reads TGTGCCAGTAGTACTGGGGGACAGGGTTCGAGCTACACCTTC.

The chain has TRBV21-1 and TRBJ1-4; TRBD1, the table's D call, was not compared with the DNA. TRBV21-1 is termed a pseudogene. The CDR3 contains 16 residues. In DNA, the CDR3 is TGTGCCAGCAGCAAACTAACAGGGTGCACTAATGAAAAACTGTTTTTT. This sequence encodes CASSKLTGCTNEKLFF.

The chain is built from TRBV4-3 and TRBJ2-1; no clear D gene. The germline CDR1 and CDR2 sequences are LGHNA and YSLEER. CDR3 length equals 13 residues. Trimming took 7 bases from V and 4 from J, leaving 11 bases between them. This CDR3 reads CASTPDTYNEQFF. As DNA, the CDR3 is TGCGCCAGCACCCCAGACACTTACAATGAGCAGTTCTTC.

The chain links TRBV15 to TRBJ2-1; possible D gene TRBD2, 5 bases. The V end was cut by 3 bases, the J end by 9 bases, with 15 bases between. Germline V gene sequence: CDR1 LNHNV, CDR2 YYDKDF (reference sequence). The CDR3 consists of 14 residues. This CDR3 is CATSSGMELPEQFF. In DNA, the CDR3 is TGTGCCACCAGCAGCGGGATGGAGTTGCCTGAGCAGTTCTTC.

CDR3 nucleotides: TGCGCCAGCAGCTTGGCAAGGACAACTGGCTACACCTTC. It yields the protein CASSLARTTGYTF. The rearrangement joins TRBV5-1 to TRBJ1-2, with D perhaps TRBD1 (5 bases). There are 13 residues in the CDR3. Germline V gene sequence: CDR1 SGHRS, CDR2 YFSETQ. Trimming took 0 bases from V and 7 from J, leaving 10 bases between them.

This rearrangement joins TRBV7-9 to TRBJ2-4, with D hard to call. From germline, CDR1 is SEHNR and CDR2 FQNEAQ (reference sequence). This CDR3 contains 16 residues. Deletions cut 5 bases from V and 0 bases from J, with 14 bases between. This chain's CDR3 is CASSPTSQLAKNIQYF. CDR3 sequence (DNA): TGTGCCAGCAGCCCAACGTCACAGCTAGCCAAAAACATTCAGTACTTC.

The chain couples TRBV9 to TRBJ2-4; 8 bases line up with TRBD2. The length of the CDR3 is 15 residues. Germline V gene data show CDR1 as SGDLS and CDR2 as YYNGEE. J was trimmed by 8 bases and V by 4 bases; bases with no gene match: 11. This chain's CDR3 is CASSRRGAGVDIQYF. In nucleotides, the CDR3 is TGTGCCAGCAGCCGGCGGGGGGCCGGGGTGGACATTCAGTACTTC.

The J gene is TRBJ2-2, the V gene TRBV11-2; 7 nucleotides align to TRBD2. V trimming: 6 bases; J trimming: 4 bases; junction bases outside the gene matches: 8. The CDR3 consists of 15 residues. Germline V gene lookup returns CDR1 SGHAT and CDR2 FQNNGV. The CDR3 spells CASRTSGKGTGELFF. In DNA form, the CDR3 reads TGTGCCAGCAGAACAAGCGGGAAGGGCACCGGGGAGCTGTTTTTT. The full variable domain, its missing parts supplied by reference TRBV11-2 and TRBJ2-2, is EAGVAQSPRYKIIEKRQSVAFWCNPISGHATLYWYQQILGQGPKLLIQFQNNGVVDDSQLPKDRFSAERLKGVDSTLKIQPAKLEDSAVYLCASRTSGKGTGELFFGEGSRLTVL.

The chain has TRBV30 and TRBJ2-5, with 9 bases that match TRBD1. The J call may be incorrect, as the DNA end agrees better with TRBJ2-7. The CDR3 has 13 residues. Germline lookup yields CDR1 GTSNPN and CDR2 SVGIG (reference sequence). CDR3 in amino acids: CARSRQGVYEQYF. The CDR3 bases are TGTGCCCGAAGCCGACAGGGGGTCTACGAGCAGTACTTC.

V usage is TRBV15 and J usage is TRBJ1-2, with TRBD1 matching over 7 bases. In germline, CDR1 is LNHNV, CDR2 YYDKDF (reference sequence). V gave up 2 bases and J gave up 7 bases; unmatched junction bases: 19. The CDR3 covers 18 residues. In DNA, the CDR3 is TGTGCCACCAGCAGACCCCACGCAGGAGGGGGCGCATATTTTGGCTACACCTTC. Translation: CATSRPHAGGGAYFGYTF.